Listed here are 8 T cell receptor beta chains from one sample, sequenced in a study of blood T cell repertoires in COVID-19. Only in-frame clones appear in the TCRdb table, and some are missing; sequencing was by immunoSEQ multiplex PCR. Seen here are around 140,000 clones, around 86% observed once, and the top ten hold about 7.5%. What was sequenced was peripheral blood. These TCRs come from a human donor in a cohort sampled during active COVID-19.

The rearrangement links TRBV6-1 to TRBJ2-7, with a tentative D call TRBD1 (6 bases). The CDR3 is 15 amino acids. Per germline, CDR1 MNHNS and CDR2 SASEGT. Trimming left V 2 bases short and J 0 bases short, with 11 bases between. Here the CDR3 DNA reads TGTGCCAGCAGTGAACCAGGGGCGAGCTCCTACGAGCAGTACTTC. This codes for CASSEPGASSYEQYF.

The table lists this clone with a count of one. The V and J genes are TRBV7-2 and TRBJ2-7; 7 positions agree with TRBD2. Germline CDR1 is SGHTA and CDR2 is FQGNSA. The J segment lost 4 bases and the V segment lost 2 bases, leaving 2 bases of the junction unmatched. This CDR3 spans 13 amino acids. The CDR3 nucleotides are TGTGCCAGCAGCTTATTGGGGGGGTACGAGCAGTACTTC. Residues: CASSLLGGYEQYF.

The J gene is TRBJ1-2, the V gene TRBV5-4; D unclear. CDR1 and CDR2 (germline): SGHNT, YYREEE (reference sequence). Trimming took 1 base from V and 2 from J, leaving 6 bases between them. The CDR3 extends over 13 amino acids. The CDR3 DNA sequence: TGTGCCAGCAGCTTGTCACAAAACTATGGCTACACCTTC. Amino acid sequence: CASSLSQNYGYTF. Looking up the rest from reference TRBV5-4 and TRBJ1-2 gives the full variable domain: ETGVTQSPTHLIKTRGQQVTLRCSSQSGHNTVSWYQQALGQGPQFIFQYYREEENGRGNFPPRFSGLQFPNYSSELNVNALELDDSALYLCASSLSQNYGYTFGSGTRLTVV.

V and J are TRBV5-4 and TRBJ2-7, with D unclear. Per the germline V gene, CDR1 is SGHNT and CDR2 is YYREEE (reference sequence). This CDR3 is 15 amino acids long. V was shortened by 1 base and J by 2 bases, with 13 bases between the two germline ends. CDR3 sequence (DNA): TGTGCCAGCAGCTTGTGGCAGACAACACCCTACGAGCAGTACTTC. This encodes CASSLWQTTPYEQYF.

The V call is TRBV3-1 (or the pseudogene TRBV3-2), the J call TRBJ2-7; 7 bases are a match to TRBD1. V was clipped by 0 bases and J by 3 bases; unmatched bases: 5. The CDR3 has 15 amino acids. Germline V lookup: CDR1 LGHDT, CDR2 YNNKEL (reference sequence). The CDR3 loop reads CASSQDGQDHYEQYF. The DNA for the CDR3 is TGTGCCAGCAGCCAAGATGGACAGGACCACTACGAGCAGTACTTC.

This rearrangement joins TRBV6-5 to TRBJ2-7; tentatively, D is TRBD2 (6 bases). CDR1 is MNHEY and CDR2 is SVGAGI in the germline V gene. This CDR3 is built from 15 residues. V was clipped by 6 bases and J by 4 bases, with 19 bases between them. The CDR3 DNA reads as TGTGCCAGCAGCGACCTGGGGACTTCGGATTACGAGCAGTACTTC. It codes for CASSDLGTSDYEQYF.

V and J are TRBV6-2 or TRBV6-3 and TRBJ2-4; a weak D match, TRBD1 (6 bases). Germline V lookup: CDR1 MNHEY, CDR2 SVGEGT. Trimming removed 6 bases from V and 13 bases from J, with 22 bases in between. CDR3 length equals 14 residues. The CDR3 here is CASSDWGLDDNQYF. CDR3 coding DNA: TGTGCCAGCAGCGACTGGGGGCTCGACGACAACCAGTACTTC.

This clone was seen a handful of times. The genes are TRBV10-3 and TRBJ2-2, with 7 bases lining up with TRBD2. V lost 0 bases, J lost 5 bases, and 15 bases stayed unmatched. CDR1 is ENHRY, CDR2 SYGVKD, per germline. This CDR3 spans 19 amino acids. CDR3 in DNA: TGTGCCATCAGTGAGTCGGGGGAGAGATTCGGCGGGAGAACCGGGGAGCTGTTTTTT. Translating it yields CAISESGERFGGRTGELFF.